Sequencing of this TCR beta chain was carried out in a study of T cells in Graves' hyperthyroidism and ophthalmopathy. The wider study: Peripheral blood was taken when the disease was first diagnosed, before any treatment began.

It was RNA transcripts that yielded the amplified TCR beta CDR3 regions. The study used the HTBI primer set for a first-round RT-PCR of the TCR CDR3. A single record per CDR3 protein comes from TCRdb applying MiXCR to the multiplex PCR reads. The sample carries about 560,000 distinct CDR3 sequences, approximately 15% recorded once. The trim removed 5 bases at V and 9 bases at J, leaving 5 bases unmatched. This CDR3 is built from 14 residues. The germline gives CDR1 MNHNS, CDR2 SASEGT. Used for diagnoses were clinical symptoms, serum thyroxine and TRAb, thyroid ultrasound and orbital computed tomography.

The source is a woman aged 18-29 years with Graves' hyperthyroidism. V gene TRBV6-1 combines with J gene TRBJ2-3; TRBD2 matches at 13 bases. Sequenced input: blood. The CDR3 region has the DNA TGTGCCAGCAGTATGACTAGCGGGGGGAACACGCAGTATTTT. It translates to CASSMTSGGNTQYF.